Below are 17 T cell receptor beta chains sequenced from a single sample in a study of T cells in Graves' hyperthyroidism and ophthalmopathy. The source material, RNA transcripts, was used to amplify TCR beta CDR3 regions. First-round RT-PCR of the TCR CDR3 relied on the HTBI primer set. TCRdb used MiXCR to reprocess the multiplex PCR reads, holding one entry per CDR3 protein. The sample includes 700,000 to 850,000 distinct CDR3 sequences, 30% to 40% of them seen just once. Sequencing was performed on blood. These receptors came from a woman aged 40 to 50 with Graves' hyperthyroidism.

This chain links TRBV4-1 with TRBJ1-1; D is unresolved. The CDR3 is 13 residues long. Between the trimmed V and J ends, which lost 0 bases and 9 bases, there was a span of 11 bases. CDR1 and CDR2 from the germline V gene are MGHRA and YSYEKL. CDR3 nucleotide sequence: TGCGCCAGCAGCCAAGATGCACGGTACAAAGCTTTCTTT. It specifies CASSQDARYKAFF.

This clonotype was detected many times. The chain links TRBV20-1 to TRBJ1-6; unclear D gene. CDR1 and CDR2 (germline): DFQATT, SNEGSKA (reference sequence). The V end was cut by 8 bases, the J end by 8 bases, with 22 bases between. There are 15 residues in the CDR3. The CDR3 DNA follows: TGCAGTCCCCGGGTCGACGCCGAAGTTTATTCACCCCTCCACTTT. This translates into CSPRVDAEVYSPLHF.

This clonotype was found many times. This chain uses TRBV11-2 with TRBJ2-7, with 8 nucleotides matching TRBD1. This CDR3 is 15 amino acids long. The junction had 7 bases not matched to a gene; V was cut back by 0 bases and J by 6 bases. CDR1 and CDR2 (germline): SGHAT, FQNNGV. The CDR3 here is CASSLDIGQGGEQYF. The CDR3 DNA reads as TGTGCCAGCAGCTTAGATATAGGACAGGGTGGCGAGCAGTACTTC.

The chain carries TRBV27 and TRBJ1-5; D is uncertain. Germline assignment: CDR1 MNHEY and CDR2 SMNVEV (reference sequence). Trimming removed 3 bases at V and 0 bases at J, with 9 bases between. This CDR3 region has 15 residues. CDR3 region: CASSFGTYSNQPQHF. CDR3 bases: TGTGCCAGCAGTTTCGGCACCTATAGCAATCAGCCCCAGCATTTT.

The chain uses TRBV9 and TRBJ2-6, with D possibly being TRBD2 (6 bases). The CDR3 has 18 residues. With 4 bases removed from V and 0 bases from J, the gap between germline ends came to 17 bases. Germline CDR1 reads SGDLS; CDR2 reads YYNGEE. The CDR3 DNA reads TGTGCCAGCAGCTTACCGGGACTTGCGCTCTCTGGGGCCAACGTCCTGACTTTC. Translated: CASSLPGLALSGANVLTF. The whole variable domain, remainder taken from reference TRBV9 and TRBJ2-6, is DSGVTQTPKHLITATGQRVTLRCSPRSGDLSVYWYQQSLDQGLQFLIQYYNGEERAKGNILERFSAQQFPDLHSELNLSSLELGDSALYFCASSLPGLALSGANVLTFGAGSRLTVL.

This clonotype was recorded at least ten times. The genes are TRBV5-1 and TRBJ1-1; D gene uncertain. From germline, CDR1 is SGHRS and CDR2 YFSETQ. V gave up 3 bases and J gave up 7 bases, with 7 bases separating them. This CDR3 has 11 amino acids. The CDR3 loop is CASSYGSEAFF. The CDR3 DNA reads TGCGCCAGCAGCTACGGTAGTGAAGCTTTCTTT.

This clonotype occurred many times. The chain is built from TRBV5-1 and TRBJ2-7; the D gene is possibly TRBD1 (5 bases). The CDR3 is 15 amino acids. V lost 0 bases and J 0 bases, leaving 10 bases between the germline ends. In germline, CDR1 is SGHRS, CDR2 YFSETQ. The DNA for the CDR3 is TGCGCCAGCAGCTTGGCCCCGACAGACTCCTACGAGCAGTACTTC. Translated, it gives CASSLAPTDSYEQYF.

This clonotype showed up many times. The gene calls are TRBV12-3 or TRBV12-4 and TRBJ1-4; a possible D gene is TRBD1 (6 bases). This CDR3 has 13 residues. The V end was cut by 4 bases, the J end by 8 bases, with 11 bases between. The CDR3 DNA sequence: TGTGCCAGCAGTTACAGGGTTGGCGAAAAACTGTTTTTT. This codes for CASSYRVGEKLFF.

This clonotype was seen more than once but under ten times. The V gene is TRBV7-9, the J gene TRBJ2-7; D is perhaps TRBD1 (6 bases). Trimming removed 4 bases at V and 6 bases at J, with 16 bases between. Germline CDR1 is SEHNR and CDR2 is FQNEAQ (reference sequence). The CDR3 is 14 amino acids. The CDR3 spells CASSSQGFSGEQYF. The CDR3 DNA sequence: TGTGCCAGCAGCTCACAGGGTTTTTCTGGCGAGCAGTACTTC.

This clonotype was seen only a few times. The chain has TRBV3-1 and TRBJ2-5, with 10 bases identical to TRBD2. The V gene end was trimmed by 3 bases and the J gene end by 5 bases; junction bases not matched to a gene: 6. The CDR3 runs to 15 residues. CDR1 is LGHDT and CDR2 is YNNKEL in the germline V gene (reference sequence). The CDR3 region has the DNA TGTGCCAGCAGCCAGGAGGGAGCGGGAGGGGAGACCCAGTACTTC. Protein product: CASSQEGAGGETQYF.

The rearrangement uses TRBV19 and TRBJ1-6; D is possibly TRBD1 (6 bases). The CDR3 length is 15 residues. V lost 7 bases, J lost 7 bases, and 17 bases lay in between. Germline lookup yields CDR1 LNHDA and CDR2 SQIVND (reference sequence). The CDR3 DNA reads TGTGCCAGTACCATCGGGGCAGGACAGAATTCACCCCTCCACTTT. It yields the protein CASTIGAGQNSPLHF.

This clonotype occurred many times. This CDR3 is CASSSLGSGLYEQYF. CDR3 DNA: TGTGCCAGCAGCTCCTTGGGTAGCGGGCTCTACGAGCAGTACTTC. The rearrangement uses TRBV7-9 and TRBJ2-7; 7 bases are a match to TRBD2. Germline CDR1 SEHNR, CDR2 FQNEAQ (reference sequence). The CDR3 contains 15 residues. The trim removed 4 bases at V and 3 bases at J, leaving 9 bases unmatched.

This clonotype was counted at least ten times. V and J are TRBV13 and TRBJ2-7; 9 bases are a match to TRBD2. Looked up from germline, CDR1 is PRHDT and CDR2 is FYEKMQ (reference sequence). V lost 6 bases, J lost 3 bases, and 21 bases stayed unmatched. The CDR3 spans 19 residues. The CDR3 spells CASSRTSVYGREDYYEQYF. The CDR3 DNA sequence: TGTGCCAGCAGTAGGACTAGCGTCTATGGCCGGGAGGACTACTACGAGCAGTACTTC.

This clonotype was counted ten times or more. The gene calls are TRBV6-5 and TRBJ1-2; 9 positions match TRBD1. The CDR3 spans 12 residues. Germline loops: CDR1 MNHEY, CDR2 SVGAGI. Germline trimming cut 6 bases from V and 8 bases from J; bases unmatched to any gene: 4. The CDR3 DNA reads TGTGCCAGCAGCTTTGACAGGGGGGGCTACACCTTC. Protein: CASSFDRGGYTF.

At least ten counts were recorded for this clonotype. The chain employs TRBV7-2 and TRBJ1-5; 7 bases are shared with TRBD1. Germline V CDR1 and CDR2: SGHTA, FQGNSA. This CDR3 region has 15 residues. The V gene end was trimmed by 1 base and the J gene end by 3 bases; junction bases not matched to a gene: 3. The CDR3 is CASSLGDSPNQPQHF. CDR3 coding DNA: TGTGCCAGCAGCTTAGGGGACAGTCCCAATCAGCCCCAGCATTTT.

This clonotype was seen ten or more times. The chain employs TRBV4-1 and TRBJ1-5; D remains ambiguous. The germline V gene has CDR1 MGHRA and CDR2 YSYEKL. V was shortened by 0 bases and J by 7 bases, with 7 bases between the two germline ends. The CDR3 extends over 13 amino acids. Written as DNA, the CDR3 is TGCGCCAGCAGCCAAGATCTGAGCCAGCCCCAGCATTTT. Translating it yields CASSQDLSQPQHF.

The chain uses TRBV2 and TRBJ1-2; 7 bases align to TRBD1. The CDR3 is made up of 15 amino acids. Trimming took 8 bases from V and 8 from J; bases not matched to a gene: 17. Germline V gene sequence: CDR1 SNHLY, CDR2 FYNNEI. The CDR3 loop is CASSPNRGSRRGYTF. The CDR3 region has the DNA TGTGCCAGCTCACCGAACAGGGGCTCAAGGAGGGGCTACACCTTC.